The 29 T cell receptor beta chains listed next were all sequenced from one sample in a study of shared clonotypes between healthy human individuals. Libraries were prepared by immunoSEQ multiplex PCR; TCRdb keeps only in-frame clonotypes and omits some of them. The table has roughly 1,000,000 clones, about four fifths seen once; the top ten hold approximately 0.56%. The sequencing input was memory CD4+ T cells from PBMCs. Regarding subset: CD45RA-negative fraction. The receptors stem from a man between 18 and 29 years old in good health. Some clones in this sample may be carry-over from other donors' samples.

Only a few counts were recorded for this clone. This sequence joins TRBV28 and TRBJ1-1, with TRBD1 as a possible D gene (6 bases). This CDR3 comprises 15 residues. The germline V gene encodes CDR1 MDHEN and CDR2 SYDVKM. The germline V and J ends were trimmed by 7 bases and 2 bases, with 17 bases remaining between them. CDR3 sequence reads: CASKGDGGGNTEAFF. In nucleotides, the CDR3 is TGTGCCAGCAAGGGGGATGGGGGAGGAAACACTGAAGCTTTCTTT. Full variable domain (remainder filled in from reference TRBV28 and TRBJ1-1): DVKVTQSSRYLVKRTGEKVFLECVQDMDHENMFWYRQDPGLGLRLIYFSYDVKMKEKGDIPEGYSVSREKKERFSLILESASTNQTSMYLCASKGDGGGNTEAFFGQGTRLTVV.

This clone was seen a few times. V usage is TRBV27 and J usage is TRBJ1-4, with 7 bases aligning to TRBD1. CDR1 and CDR2 from the germline V gene are MNHEY and SMNVEV (reference sequence). There are 15 residues in the CDR3. V was clipped by 0 bases and J by 12 bases; unmatched bases: 10. CDR3 sequence: CASSLSRAGGGQLFF. The CDR3 DNA reads TGTGCCAGCAGTTTATCGAGGGCAGGGGGGGGACAACTGTTTTTT.

This clone was found a few times. At the DNA level, this CDR3 is encoded by other sequences in the same sample as well. This sequence joins TRBV6-5 and TRBJ1-1; 10 bases match TRBD1. V trimming: 0 bases; J trimming: 5 bases; junction bases outside the gene matches: 3. This CDR3 is built from 15 residues. CDR1 is MNHEY, CDR2 SVGAGI, per germline. CDR3 sequence (DNA): TGTGCCAGCAGTTACTCGGGACAGGGGAGAACTGAAGCTTTCTTT. It encodes CASSYSGQGRTEAFF.

This chain uses TRBV13 with TRBJ2-3; 9 nucleotides align to TRBD2. This CDR3 region has 17 residues. Germline V gene data show CDR1 as PRHDT and CDR2 as FYEKMQ (reference sequence). The J segment lost 4 bases and the V segment lost 2 bases, leaving 10 bases of the junction unmatched. CDR3: CASSLKPGGRVSDTQYF. In DNA, the CDR3 is TGTGCCAGCAGCTTAAAGCCAGGCGGGAGGGTGTCAGATACGCAGTATTTT.

V gene TRBV7-9 combines with J gene TRBJ1-6; the D is unclear. CDR3 length equals 13 residues. CDR1 SEHNR and CDR2 FQNEAQ come from the germline V gene (reference sequence). Trimming took off 1 base at V and 9 bases at J, with 7 bases between the two ends. CDR3 sequence (DNA): TGTGCCAGCAGCTTAGAGCAGTTTTCACCCCTCCACTTT. It codes for CASSLEQFSPLHF.

This chain connects TRBV28 to TRBJ1-2; TRBD1 aligns across 12 bases. The V gene end was trimmed by 2 bases and the J gene end by 7 bases; junction bases not matched to a gene: 2. The CDR3 loop spans 14 amino acids. Per germline, CDR1 MDHEN and CDR2 SYDVKM. The CDR3 loop is CASSLGTGGFGYTF. The DNA of the CDR3 is TGTGCCAGCAGTTTAGGGACAGGGGGCTTTGGCTACACCTTC.

This clone was recorded only once. The chain combines TRBV27 with TRBJ1-2; the D is unclear. Trimming left V 6 bases short and J 4 bases short, with 18 bases between. CDR1 is MNHEY, CDR2 SMNVEV, per germline (reference sequence). CDR3 length equals 15 residues. The CDR3 loop is CASRRPYRGSYGYTF. The CDR3 region has the DNA TGTGCCAGCAGACGACCCTATAGAGGCAGCTATGGCTACACCTTC.

The genes are TRBV19 and TRBJ2-2; 13 nucleotides match TRBD2. V shed 7 bases, J shed 8 bases, and the junction held 4 bases outside the gene matches. CDR3 length equals 14 residues. Germline-derived CDR1 and CDR2 are LNHDA and SQIVND (reference sequence). CDR3 region: CASTGLAGKGELFF. CDR3 bases: TGTGCCAGTACGGGACTAGCGGGAAAGGGGGAGCTGTTTTTT.

With respect to this clone: Other DNA sequences in this specimen translate into the identical CDR3. V and J are TRBV2 and TRBJ2-7; D call uncertain. Trimming left V 5 bases short and J 2 bases short, with 4 bases between. The germline gives CDR1 SNHLY, CDR2 FYNNEI. The CDR3 contains 11 residues. CDR3 sequence (DNA): TGTGCCAGCAGTCCCGCCTACGAGCAGTACTTC. This translates into CASSPAYEQYF.

This rearrangement joins TRBV7-2 to TRBJ2-7, with 10 nucleotides matching TRBD1. The CDR3 sequence is 17 residues long. Unmatched junction bases numbered 14, after V lost 5 bases and J lost 4 bases. Per germline, CDR1 SGHTA and CDR2 FQGNSA. The CDR3 is CASSRGTGAYNLYEQYF. The CDR3 region has the DNA TGTGCCAGCAGCCGAGGGACAGGGGCATACAACCTTTACGAGCAGTACTTC.

The rearrangement joins TRBV10-2 to TRBJ2-1; possible D gene TRBD1, 5 bases. Trimming removed 1 base at V and 1 base at J, with 11 bases between. The CDR3 covers 16 residues. CDR1 and CDR2 (germline): WSHSY, SAAADI. The CDR3 DNA reads TGCGCCAGCAGTGAGTTGTGGGCAGGGTCCTACAATGAGCAGTTCTTC. It is translated as CASSELWAGSYNEQFF.

The chain combines TRBV10-3 with TRBJ1-1; D is uncertain. Trimming removed 4 bases at V and 1 base at J, with 10 bases between. Germline lookup yields CDR1 ENHRY and CDR2 SYGVKD. CDR3 size: 14 residues. The CDR3 sequence is CAISGTWENTEAFF. CDR3 nucleotide sequence: TGTGCCATCAGTGGTACTTGGGAGAACACTGAAGCTTTCTTT.

The rearrangement uses TRBV28 and TRBJ1-3; 9 bases are a match to TRBD1. In germline, CDR1 is MDHEN, CDR2 SYDVKM. The CDR3 has 16 residues. V lost 6 bases and J lost 0; bases outside the gene matches: 6. The CDR3 loop is CASRQTGGYSGNTIYF. CDR3 sequence (DNA): TGTGCCAGCAGGCAAACAGGGGGCTACTCTGGAAACACCATATATTTT. The full variable domain, in which reference TRBV28 and TRBJ1-3 provide the parts outside the CDR3, is DVKVTQSSRYLVKRTGEKVFLECVQDMDHENMFWYRQDPGLGLRLIYFSYDVKMKEKGDIPEGYSVSREKKERFSLILESASTNQTSMYLCASRQTGGYSGNTIYFGEGSWLTVV.

This chain joins TRBV28 and TRBJ1-1; 7 bases map to TRBD1. V shed 5 bases, J shed 4 bases, and the junction held 13 bases outside the gene matches. Looked up from germline, CDR1 is MDHEN and CDR2 is SYDVKM. This CDR3 comprises 16 residues. In nucleotides, the CDR3 is TGTGCCAGCAGTGCTACAGGGGCTCGCCGTGGCACTGAAGCTTTCTTT. Its protein product is CASSATGARRGTEAFF.

The chain recombines TRBV7-9 with TRBJ2-5; D is possibly TRBD2 (5 bases). V gave up 5 bases and J gave up 0 bases, with 13 bases separating them. The CDR3 covers 15 residues. Germline V gene data show CDR1 as SEHNR and CDR2 as FQNEAQ (reference sequence). CDR3 nucleotide sequence: TGTGCCAGCAGCCCAGGAGGCCCCTACCAAGAGACCCAGTACTTC. It translates to CASSPGGPYQETQYF.

The chain joins TRBV7-3 to TRBJ2-1, with D perhaps matching TRBD1 or TRBD2 (5 bases each). Trimming removed 0 bases from V and 0 bases from J, with 12 bases in between. Germline assignment: CDR1 SGHTA and CDR2 FQGTGA. The CDR3 has 17 residues. The CDR3 region is CASSLTPGDGSYNEQFF. In DNA, the CDR3 is TGTGCCAGCAGCTTAACTCCCGGGGACGGCTCCTACAATGAGCAGTTCTTC.

The chain links TRBV5-3 to TRBJ2-7; 10 nucleotides line up with TRBD2. TRBV5-3 is reported as an ORF; its role is uncertain. Trimming took 4 bases from V and 2 from J; bases not matched to a gene: 9. The CDR3 is 16 amino acids. CDR3 in amino acids: CARSGWTSGETYEQYF. The CDR3 nucleotides read TGTGCCAGAAGCGGGTGGACTAGCGGCGAGACCTACGAGCAGTACTTC.

This rearrangement joins TRBV7-9 to TRBJ1-2, with a possible D match to TRBD1 (5 bases). The V gene lost 7 bases and the J gene lost 3 bases, with 18 bases spanning the gap. The V gene's germline CDR1 is SEHNR and CDR2 FQNEAQ (reference sequence). CDR3 length: 15 residues. For the CDR3, the DNA is TGTGCCAGCATTTCAGACGACAGACCATACTATGGCTACACCTTC. Its translation: CASISDDRPYYGYTF.

This chain joins TRBV4-2 and TRBJ2-7; D might be TRBD1 (6 bases). Per the germline V gene, CDR1 is LGHNA and CDR2 is YNFKEQ. Deletions cut 0 bases from V and 0 bases from J, with 15 bases between. This CDR3 is 17 amino acids long. In DNA, the CDR3 is TGTGCCAGCAGCCAAGATAGGGGCAGGGGCCTCTCCTACGAGCAGTACTTC. Amino acids: CASSQDRGRGLSYEQYF.

This chain joins TRBV28 and TRBJ1-2; the D gene is possibly TRBD1 (6 bases). With 8 bases removed from V and 8 bases from J, the gap between germline ends came to 12 bases. CDR3 length: 11 amino acids. Germline CDR1 is MDHEN and CDR2 is SYDVKM. CDR3 DNA sequence: TGTGCCAGCCACAACAGGGCGGGCTACACCTTC. Translation gives CASHNRAGYTF.

This clone occurred a few times. CDR3 residues: CASRIQGEGYTF. CDR3 bases: TGTGCCAGCAGAATACAGGGAGAAGGCTACACCTTC. The chain recombines TRBV2 with TRBJ1-2, with D possibly matching TRBD1 (6 bases). The CDR3 is 12 residues long. Germline loops: CDR1 SNHLY, CDR2 FYNNEI. Trimming cost V 6 bases and J 8 bases, with 13 bases left between them.

This clone showed up just a few times. V is TRBV7-9 and J is TRBJ2-7, with 10 positions matching TRBD2. V gave up 4 bases and J gave up 6 bases; unmatched junction bases: 6. This CDR3 is 14 amino acids long. CDR1 and CDR2 from the germline V gene are SEHNR and FQNEAQ (reference sequence). The CDR3 DNA sequence: TGTGCCAGCAGCTGGGCTAGCGGGAGAGTCGAGCAGTACTTC. Translated: CASSWASGRVEQYF.

The chain joins TRBV5-1 to TRBJ2-3; the D gene could be TRBD1 or TRBD2 (5 bases each). Germline values: CDR1 SGHRS, CDR2 YFSETQ. V gave up 0 bases and J gave up 0 bases, with 8 bases separating them. The CDR3 is 15 residues long. This CDR3 reads CASSLVGPSTDTQYF. The CDR3 DNA is TGCGCCAGCAGCTTGGTGGGACCAAGCACAGATACGCAGTATTTT.

The chain employs TRBV10-1 and TRBJ2-7, with D possibly TRBD2 on 6 matching bases. V lost 3 bases, J lost 3 bases, and 15 bases lay in between. The CDR3 spans 15 residues. Germline loops: CDR1 WNHNN, CDR2 SYGVQD (reference sequence). The CDR3 protein is CASSDRAGSVYEQYF. The CDR3 coding sequence is TGCGCCAGCAGTGATCGGGCGGGAAGTGTCTACGAGCAGTACTTC.

The chain joins TRBV19 to TRBJ2-7; D is tentatively TRBD1 or TRBD2 (5 bases each). Germline V gene lookup returns CDR1 LNHDA and CDR2 SQIVND (reference sequence). CDR3 length: 13 residues. Trimming stripped 5 bases from V and 3 bases from J, with 11 bases between. This chain's CDR3 is CASSGQGVYEQYF. In DNA, the CDR3 is TGTGCCAGTAGTGGGCAGGGAGTCTACGAGCAGTACTTC.

The gene calls are TRBV6-1 and TRBJ2-5, with TRBD2 matching over 9 bases. Germline V lookup: CDR1 MNHNS, CDR2 SASEGT. The CDR3 totals 16 residues. The V and J ends lost 0 bases and 5 bases, in that order; junction bases with no gene match: 7. CDR3: CASSEALRTSVETQYF. Here the CDR3 DNA reads TGTGCCAGCAGTGAAGCCCTTCGGACTAGCGTCGAGACCCAGTACTTC.

This chain connects TRBV7-9 to TRBJ2-2; TRBD2 is a possible D gene (5 bases). The V gene's germline CDR1 is SEHNR and CDR2 FQNEAQ (reference sequence). CDR3 size: 14 residues. V dropped 7 bases and J dropped 6 bases, with 15 bases sitting between them. CDR3 sequence reads: CASTYGGLSGELFF. The CDR3 DNA is TGTGCCAGCACCTACGGAGGTCTTTCCGGGGAGCTGTTTTTT. The full variable domain, its missing parts supplied by reference TRBV7-9 and TRBJ2-2, is DTGVSQNPRHKITKRGQNVTFRCDPISEHNRLYWYRQTLGQGPEFLTYFQNEAQLEKSRLLSDRFSAERPKGSFSTLEIQRTEQGDSAMYLCASTYGGLSGELFFGEGSRLTVL.

This chain connects TRBV11-3 to TRBJ1-6; 7 bases agree with TRBD1. Germline CDR1 is SGHNT and CDR2 is YENEEA. With V trimmed by 5 bases and J by 9 bases, 4 bases remained unmatched. CDR3 length: 13 residues. The CDR3 here is CASSEGTASPLHF. In DNA, the CDR3 is TGTGCCAGCAGCGAAGGGACAGCTTCACCCCTCCACTTT.

This clone was counted only a few times. At the DNA level, this CDR3 is encoded by other sequences in the same sample as well. The chain couples TRBV30 to TRBJ1-2; D perhaps matches TRBD1 (5 bases). The length of the CDR3 is 13 residues. V lost 1 base to trimming and J lost 4 bases, with 10 bases between them. Germline CDR1 reads GTSNPN; CDR2 reads SVGIG (reference sequence). The CDR3 nucleotides read TGTGCCTGGAGTGGGAGGCAGGGCTATGGCTACACCTTC. As protein: CAWSGRQGYGYTF. Combining the CDR3 with reference TRBV30 and TRBJ1-2 gives the whole variable domain SQTIHQWPATLVQPVGSPLSLECTVEGTSNPNLYWYRQAAGRGLQLLFYSVGIGQISSEVPQNLSASRPQDRQFILSSKKLLLSDSGFYLCAWSGRQGYGYTFGSGTRLTVV.